Listed below are T cell receptor beta chains from one sample, sequenced in a study of blood T cell repertoires in COVID-19. Only in-frame clones appear in the TCRdb table, and some are missing; sequencing was by immunoSEQ multiplex PCR. The profile covers some 170,000 clones, with 85% to 95% appearing a single time and around 2% taken by the ten largest. The sequencing input was peripheral blood. The receptors were sampled from a woman in her sixties or seventies with COVID-19, enrolled during active disease. The conserved cysteine and the conserved F or W are not part of the CDR3 here.

v_gene,CDR3aa
TRBV5-4,ASSPTRDRSYEQY
TRBV18,ASSPQTGRYGYT
TRBV6-4,ASRPSGEYNEQF
TRBV6-2/TRBV6-3,ASSFRPQGRRTEAF
TRBV20-1,SASSNGGNTEAF
TRBV30,AWRTGHAEAF
TRBV5-4,ASSSGQREYYGYT
TRBV11-1,ASSFVQGFGELF
TRBV6-1,ASSERTADQ
TRBV5-6,ASSFRDRGYYGYT
TRBV19,ASNPETGRGYT
TRBV7-3,ASSLGTGGETQY
TRBV7-8,ASSSNPRGEGEKLF
TRBV10-3,AISESRLNGYT
TRBV11-3,ASSLEGQGISYNEQF
TRBV9,ASSGRQAAGELF
TRBV7-2,ASSYKTGVVNQPQH
TRBV19,ASKKGQLYGYT
TRBV29-1,SVHKGGASEAF
TRBV5-8,ASSLWDNAYGYT
TRBV6-5,ASRSQGGGQPQH
TRBV11-2,ASSDNWGGKAGQPQH
TRBV15,ATSRDLRSRYNEQF
TRBV19,ASSSGQGINTEAF
TRBV5-1,ASSLAWDTYNEQF
TRBV5-3,ARSWTVYTGELF
TRBV20-1,SASDGVSNQPQH
TRBV10-3,AISESSWDRAGGCQPQH
TRBV6-6,ASSEDGTEAF
TRBV19,ASSIGDRGRDEQF
TRBV7-9,ASSYPGLAGGASYNEQF
TRBV18,ASSPGQGVGRGTEAF
TRBV2,ASTPVRQGASPLH
TRBV6-2/TRBV6-3,ASSYSGTTNYGYT
TRBV5-1,ASSSTGSSGNTIY
TRBV24-1,ATSDSGQGDNEQF
TRBV3-1/TRBV3-2,ASSQDRGGETQY
TRBV9,ASSVGQGGNQPQH
TRBV9,ASSVEGQRTDTQY
TRBV7-2,ASSPGQGSVGTEAF
TRBV5-1,ASSPGTNTDTQY
TRBV11-2,ASSLLTGDIGKLF
TRBV19,ASSSLSSENYGYT
TRBV18,ASSQGQGPNQPQH
TRBV7-9,ASSLGLGSNQPQH
TRBV7-3,ASSRPGVADRQF
TRBV7-2,ASSIAGDPGQPQH
TRBV2,ASGTVTEAF
TRBV28,ASTRRLKIPRDTQY
TRBV2,ASSGSGRTYNEQF